Listed here is a single TCR beta chain. The antigen remains unidentified. These data originate in a study of OX40 agonist ivuxolimab in advanced cancers. Study-level background: Averaging roughly 60 years in age, with a range of roughly 20 to 79, the cohort was about 86% male. Two cutaneous melanoma patients and one hepatocellular carcinoma patient, three in all, had partial responses. Study findings and constraints: At 0.1 to 3.0 mg/kg, clonal expansion of CD4+ and CD8+ blood T cells had occurred by week 6.

The data were produced by immunoSEQ multiplex PCR, yet TCRdb's version contains in-frame clones alone and is incomplete. The data hold 65,000 to 100,000 clones, with about 94% observed a single time. This TCR came from an adult with an advanced solid tumor such as melanoma, head and neck, liver or kidney cancer. The specimen comprised CD4+ or CD8+ T cells sorted from blood, sampled in a trial of the OX40 agonist ivuxolimab.

This chain's CDR3 is CASSYPETGELFF. CDR3 nucleotides: TGTGCCAGCAGCTATCCAGAAACCGGGGAGCTGTTTTTT. This rearrangement joins TRBV28 to TRBJ2-2, with D uncertain. The CDR3 extends over 13 amino acids. V lost 6 bases and J 5 bases, leaving 10 bases between the germline ends. CDR1 and CDR2 from the germline V gene are MDHEN and SYDVKM.